Below, one T cell receptor beta chain is given with its context. The antigen is undetermined. The CDR3 contains 14 residues. V dropped 4 bases and J dropped 4; count of bases not matched to a gene: 7. The V gene's germline CDR1 is SGDLS and CDR2 YYNGEE. Donors were drawn from the approximately 130-subject validation cohort, separate from the roughly 700-subject first cohort. The data were taken from a study of cytomegalovirus exposure and HLA in healthy donors. Study-wide findings and caveats: Despite most TCR sequences being rare, some public TCRs occurred in many donors. With high specificity and sensitivity, the classifier reportedly diagnosed cytomegalovirus status. The study labeled 164 TCR beta chains cytomegalovirus-associated.

Profiled with immunoSEQ multiplex PCR; TCRdb holds only in-frame clones, not every one. The profile shows about 88,000 clones, around 82% of them singletons. This receptor was identified in a young woman in good health and CMV-seropositive. Input material: PBMCs. V is TRBV9 and J is TRBJ2-5; 7 bases map to TRBD2. CDR3 sequence reads: CASSTRTRAETQYF. For the CDR3, the DNA is TGTGCCAGCAGCACCCGGACTAGAGCAGAGACCCAGTACTTC. Combining the CDR3 with reference TRBV9 and TRBJ2-5 gives the whole variable domain DSGVTQTPKHLITATGQRVTLRCSPRSGDLSVYWYQQSLDQGLQFLIQYYNGEERAKGNILERFSAQQFPDLHSELNLSSLELGDSALYFCASSTRTRAETQYFGPGTRLLVL.